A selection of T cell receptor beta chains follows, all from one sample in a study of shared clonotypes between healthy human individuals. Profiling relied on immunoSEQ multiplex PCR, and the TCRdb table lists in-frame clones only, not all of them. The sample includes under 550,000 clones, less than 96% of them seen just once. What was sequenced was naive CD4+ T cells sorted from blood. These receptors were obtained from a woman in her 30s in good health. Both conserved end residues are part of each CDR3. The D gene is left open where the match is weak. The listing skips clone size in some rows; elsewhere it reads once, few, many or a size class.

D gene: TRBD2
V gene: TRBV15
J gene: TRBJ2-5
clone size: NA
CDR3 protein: CATSRGTSGIPKTQYF
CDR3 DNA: TGTGCCACCAGCAGAGGGACTAGCGGGATTCCAAAGACCCAGTACTTC

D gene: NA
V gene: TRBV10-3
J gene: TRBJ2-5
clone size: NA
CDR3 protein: CAISESTSQETQYF
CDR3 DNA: TGTGCCATCAGTGAGTCGACTAGTCAAGAGACCCAGTACTTC

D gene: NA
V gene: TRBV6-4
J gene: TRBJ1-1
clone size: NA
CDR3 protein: CASSDSAKGDTEAFF
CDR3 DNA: TGTGCCAGCAGTGACTCGGCCAAGGGGGACACTGAAGCTTTCTTT

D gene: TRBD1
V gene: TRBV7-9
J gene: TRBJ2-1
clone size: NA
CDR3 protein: CASSPGTVVEQFF
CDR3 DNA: TGTGCCAGCAGCCCCGGGACAGTAGTTGAGCAGTTCTTC

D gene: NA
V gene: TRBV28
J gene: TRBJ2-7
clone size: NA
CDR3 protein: CASSPFRGSYEQYF
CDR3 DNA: TGTGCCAGCAGTCCGTTCAGGGGTAGCTACGAGCAGTACTTC

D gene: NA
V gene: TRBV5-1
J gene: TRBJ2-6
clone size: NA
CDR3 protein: CASSLSMAGANVLTF
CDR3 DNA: TGCGCCAGCAGCCTATCCATGGCTGGGGCCAACGTCCTGACTTTC

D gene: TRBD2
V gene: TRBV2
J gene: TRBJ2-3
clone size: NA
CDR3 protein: CASVSGVSTDTQYF
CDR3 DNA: TGTGCCAGCGTAAGCGGGGTGAGCACAGATACGCAGTATTTT

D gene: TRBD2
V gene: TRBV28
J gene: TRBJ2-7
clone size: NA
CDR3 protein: CASSSLGLADPYEQYF
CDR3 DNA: TGTGCCAGCAGTTCCCTGGGACTAGCGGACCCCTACGAGCAGTACTTC

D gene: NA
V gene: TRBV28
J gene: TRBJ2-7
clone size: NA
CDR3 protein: CASSLAGKQSYEQYF
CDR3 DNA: TGTGCCAGCAGTTTAGCCGGGAAACAGTCTTACGAGCAGTACTTC

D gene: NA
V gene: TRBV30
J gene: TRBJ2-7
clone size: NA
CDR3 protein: CAWTRETYEQYF
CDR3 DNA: TGTGCCTGGACCCGGGAAACCTACGAGCAGTACTTC

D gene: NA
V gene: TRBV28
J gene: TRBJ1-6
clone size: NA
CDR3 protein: CASSLTGLYNSPLHF
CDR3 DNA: TGTGCCAGCAGTTTAACGGGACTTTATAATTCACCCCTCCACTTT

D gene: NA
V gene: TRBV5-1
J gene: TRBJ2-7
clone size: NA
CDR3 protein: CASSLYTSAHIYEQYF
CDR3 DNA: TGCGCCAGCAGCTTGTACACTAGTGCCCACATTTACGAGCAGTACTTC

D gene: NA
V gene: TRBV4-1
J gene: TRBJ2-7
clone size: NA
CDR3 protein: CASSQDTGIRYEQYF
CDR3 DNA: TGCGCCAGCAGCCAAGACACAGGGATCCGCTACGAGCAGTACTTC

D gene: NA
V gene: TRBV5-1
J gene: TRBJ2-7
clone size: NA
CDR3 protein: CASSLEVLAALGDEQYF
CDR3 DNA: TGCGCCAGCAGCTTGGAGGTTTTAGCTGCACTCGGAGACGAGCAGTACTTC

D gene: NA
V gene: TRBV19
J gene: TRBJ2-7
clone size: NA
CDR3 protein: CASSIGVTRAGSYEQYF
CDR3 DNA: TGTGCCAGTAGTATAGGAGTGACGCGGGCGGGGAGCTACGAGCAGTACTTC

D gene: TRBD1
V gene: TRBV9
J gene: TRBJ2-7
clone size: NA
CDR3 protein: CASSVGYRGTYEQYF
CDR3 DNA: TGTGCCAGCAGCGTAGGATACAGGGGTACGTACGAGCAGTACTTC

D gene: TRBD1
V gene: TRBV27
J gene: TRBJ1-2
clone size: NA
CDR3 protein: CASSTGTGIVHGYTF
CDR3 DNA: TGTGCCAGCAGTACCGGGACAGGGATCGTCCATGGCTACACCTTC

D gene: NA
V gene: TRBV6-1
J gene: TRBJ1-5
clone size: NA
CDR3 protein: CASSEAIVGAVVDQPQHF
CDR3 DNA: TGTGCCAGCAGTGAAGCGATTGTGGGGGCGGTTGTGGATCAGCCCCAGCATTTT

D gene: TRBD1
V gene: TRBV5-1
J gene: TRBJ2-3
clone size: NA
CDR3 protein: CASSRGQGTDTQYF
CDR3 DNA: TGCGCCAGCAGCCGGGGACAGGGGACCGATACGCAGTATTTT

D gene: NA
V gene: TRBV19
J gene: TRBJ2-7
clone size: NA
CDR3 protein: CASSYDSTSYYEQYF
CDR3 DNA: TGTGCCAGTAGTTACGACTCTACCTCTTACTACGAGCAGTACTTC

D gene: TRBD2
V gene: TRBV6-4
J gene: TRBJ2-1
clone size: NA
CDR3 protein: CASSVSSGQRYQFF
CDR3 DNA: TGTGCCAGCAGTGTGTCTAGCGGGCAGCGTTATCAGTTCTTC

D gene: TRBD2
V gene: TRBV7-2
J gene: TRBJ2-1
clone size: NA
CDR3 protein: CASSLGLAGRYINEQFF
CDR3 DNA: TGTGCCAGCAGCTTAGGACTAGCGGGACGTTACATCAATGAGCAGTTCTTC

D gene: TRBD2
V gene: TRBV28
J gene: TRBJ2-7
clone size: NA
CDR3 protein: CASSDLGLAGGEQYF
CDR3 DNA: TGTGCCAGCAGTGACCTGGGACTAGCGGGAGGAGAGCAGTACTTC

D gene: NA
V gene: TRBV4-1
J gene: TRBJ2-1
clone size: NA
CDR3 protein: CASSQGGSEYYNEQFF
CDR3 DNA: TGCGCCAGCAGCCAGGGGGGTAGCGAGTACTACAATGAGCAGTTCTTC

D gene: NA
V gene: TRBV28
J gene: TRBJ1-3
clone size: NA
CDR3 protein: CASSSGRDPDGNTIYF
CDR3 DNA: TGTGCCAGCAGTTCGGGTCGAGATCCGGACGGAAACACCATATATTTT

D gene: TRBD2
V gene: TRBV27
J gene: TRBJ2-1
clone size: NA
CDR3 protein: CASSLQAGEYNEQFF
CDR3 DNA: TGTGCCAGCAGTTTGCAAGCGGGAGAGTACAATGAGCAGTTCTTC

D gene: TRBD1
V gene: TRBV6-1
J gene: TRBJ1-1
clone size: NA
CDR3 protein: CASSERDRNTEAFF
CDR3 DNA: TGTGCCAGCAGTGAAAGGGACAGGAACACTGAAGCTTTCTTT

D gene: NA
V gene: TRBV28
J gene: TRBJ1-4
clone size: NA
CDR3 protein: CATRQVGEKLFF
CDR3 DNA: TGTGCCACCCGACAGGTCGGGGAAAAACTGTTTTTT

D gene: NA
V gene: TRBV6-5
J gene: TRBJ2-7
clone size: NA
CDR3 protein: CASSYESGTPFYEQYF
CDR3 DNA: TGTGCCAGCAGTTACGAGAGCGGGACACCCTTCTACGAGCAGTACTTC

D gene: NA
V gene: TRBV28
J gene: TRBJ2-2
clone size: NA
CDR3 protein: CASSSGGVGGELFF
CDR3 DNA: TGTGCCAGCAGTTCAGGGGGGGTTGGCGGGGAGCTGTTTTTT

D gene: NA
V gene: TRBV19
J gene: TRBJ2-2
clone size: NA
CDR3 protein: CASSIGRAIVGELFF
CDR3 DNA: TGTGCCAGTAGTATAGGAAGGGCGATCGTCGGGGAGCTGTTTTTT

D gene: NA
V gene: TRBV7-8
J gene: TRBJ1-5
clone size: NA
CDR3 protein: CASSLADMRNQPQHF
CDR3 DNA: TGTGCCAGCAGCTTAGCAGATATGAGAAATCAGCCCCAGCATTTT

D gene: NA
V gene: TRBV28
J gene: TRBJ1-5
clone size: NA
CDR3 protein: CASRDAGQSNQPQHF
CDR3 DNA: TGTGCCAGCAGGGACGCCGGACAGAGCAATCAGCCCCAGCATTTT

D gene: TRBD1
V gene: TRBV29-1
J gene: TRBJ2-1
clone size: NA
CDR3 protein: CSVDQGQGGGNEQFF
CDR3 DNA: TGCAGCGTTGACCAGGGACAGGGAGGAGGCAATGAGCAGTTCTTC

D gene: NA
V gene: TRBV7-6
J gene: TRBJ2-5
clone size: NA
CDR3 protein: CASSLSPPGGGFIETQYF
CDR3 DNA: TGTGCCAGCAGCCTCTCCCCCCCCGGAGGAGGGTTTATCGAGACCCAGTACTTC

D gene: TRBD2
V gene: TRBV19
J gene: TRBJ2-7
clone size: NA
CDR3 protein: CASSISLAGPSYEQYF
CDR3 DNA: TGTGCCAGTAGTATCTCTCTAGCGGGCCCCTCCTACGAGCAGTACTTC

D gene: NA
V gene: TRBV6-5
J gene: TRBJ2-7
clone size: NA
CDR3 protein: CASSYSYHSYEQYF
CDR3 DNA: TGTGCCAGCAGTTACTCCTACCACTCCTACGAGCAGTACTTC

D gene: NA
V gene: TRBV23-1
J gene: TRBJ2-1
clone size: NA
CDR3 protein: CARTTGKGEQFF
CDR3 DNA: TGCGCCAGAACGACGGGAAAGGGTGAGCAGTTCTTC

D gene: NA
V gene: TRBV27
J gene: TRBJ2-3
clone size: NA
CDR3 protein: CASRPITGDVPDTQYF
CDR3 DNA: TGTGCCAGCAGGCCGATTACGGGAGATGTCCCAGATACGCAGTATTTT

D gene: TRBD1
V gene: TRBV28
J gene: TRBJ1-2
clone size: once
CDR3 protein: CASSVGQDYGYTF
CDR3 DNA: TGTGCCAGCAGTGTGGGACAGGACTATGGCTACACCTTC

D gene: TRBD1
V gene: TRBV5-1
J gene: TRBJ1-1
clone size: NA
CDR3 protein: CASSLFLGTATIPTEAFF
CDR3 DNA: TGCGCCAGCAGCTTGTTTCTCGGGACAGCGACTATACCCACTGAAGCTTTCTTT

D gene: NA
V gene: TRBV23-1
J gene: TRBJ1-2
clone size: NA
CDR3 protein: CASSPYTNYGYTF
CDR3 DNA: TGCGCCAGCAGTCCTTACACCAACTATGGCTACACCTTC

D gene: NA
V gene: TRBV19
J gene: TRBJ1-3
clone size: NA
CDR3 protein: CASSPRSGASGNTIYF
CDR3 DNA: TGTGCCAGTAGTCCGAGATCCGGAGCCTCTGGAAACACCATATATTTT

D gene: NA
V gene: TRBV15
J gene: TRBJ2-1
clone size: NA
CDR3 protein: CATSRALGYKGFNEQFF
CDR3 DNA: TGTGCCACCAGCAGAGCTCTGGGATACAAGGGGTTCAATGAGCAGTTCTTC

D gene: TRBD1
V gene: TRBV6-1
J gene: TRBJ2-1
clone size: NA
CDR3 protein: CASSESRVGGDEQFF
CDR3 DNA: TGTGCCAGCAGTGAATCACGGGTAGGGGGCGATGAGCAGTTCTTC

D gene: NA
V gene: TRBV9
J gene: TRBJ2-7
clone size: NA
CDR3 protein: CASSPAAESYYEQYF
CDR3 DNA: TGTGCCAGCAGCCCGGCCGCGGAATCCTACTACGAGCAGTACTTC

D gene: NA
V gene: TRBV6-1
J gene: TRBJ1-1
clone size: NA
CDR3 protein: CASSERGLRAFF
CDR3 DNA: TGTGCCAGCAGTGAACGGGGGCTACGAGCTTTCTTT

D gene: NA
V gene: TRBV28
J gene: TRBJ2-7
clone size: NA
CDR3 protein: CATTAGWGHEQYF
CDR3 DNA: TGTGCCACCACGGCAGGGTGGGGGCACGAGCAGTACTTC

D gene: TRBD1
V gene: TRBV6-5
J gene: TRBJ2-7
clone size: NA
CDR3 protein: CASSRGQYYEQYF
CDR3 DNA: TGTGCCAGCAGCCGGGGACAGTACTACGAGCAGTACTTC

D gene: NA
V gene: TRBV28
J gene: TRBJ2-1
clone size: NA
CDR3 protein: CALGVLGGNEQFF
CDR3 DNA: TGTGCCCTGGGAGTTTTAGGAGGGAATGAGCAGTTCTTC

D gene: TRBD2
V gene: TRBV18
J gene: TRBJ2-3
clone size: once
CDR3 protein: CASSPPNKREGPNTQYF
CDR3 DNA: TGTGCCAGCTCACCACCCAACAAGCGGGAGGGCCCGAATACGCAGTATTTT

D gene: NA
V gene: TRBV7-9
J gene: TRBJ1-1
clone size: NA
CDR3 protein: CASSLTKEGMYTEAFF
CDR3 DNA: TGTGCCAGCAGCTTAACAAAGGAAGGGATGTACACTGAAGCTTTCTTT

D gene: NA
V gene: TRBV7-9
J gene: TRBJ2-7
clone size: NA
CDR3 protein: CASSLLYEQYF
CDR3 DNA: TGTGCCAGCAGCCTCCTCTACGAGCAGTACTTC

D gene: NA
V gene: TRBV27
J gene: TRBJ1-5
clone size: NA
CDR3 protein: CASSFGGPGQPQHF
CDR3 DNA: TGTGCCAGCAGTTTTGGGGGGCCTGGTCAGCCCCAGCATTTT

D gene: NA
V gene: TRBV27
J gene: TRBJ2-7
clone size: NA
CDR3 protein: CASSTRFRAGYEQYF
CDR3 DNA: TGTGCCAGCAGTACCCGGTTTCGAGCTGGCTACGAGCAGTACTTC